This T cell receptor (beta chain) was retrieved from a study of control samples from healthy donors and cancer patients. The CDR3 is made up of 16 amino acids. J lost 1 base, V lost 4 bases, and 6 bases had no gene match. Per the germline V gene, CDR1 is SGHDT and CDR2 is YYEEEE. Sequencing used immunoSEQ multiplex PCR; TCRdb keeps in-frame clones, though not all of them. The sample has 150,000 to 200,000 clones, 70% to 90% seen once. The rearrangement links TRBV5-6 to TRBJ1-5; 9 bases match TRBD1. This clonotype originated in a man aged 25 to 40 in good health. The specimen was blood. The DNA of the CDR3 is TGTGCCAGCAGCATTAGACAGGGGGTAAGCAATCAGCCCCAGCATTTT. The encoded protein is CASSIRQGVSNQPQHF.